These 11 T cell receptor beta chains were sequenced from one sample in a study of shared clonotypes between healthy human individuals. The data were produced by immunoSEQ multiplex PCR, yet TCRdb's version contains in-frame clones alone and is incomplete. The data hold around 690,000 clones, with about 92% observed a single time. Specimen: memory CD8+ T cells from PBMCs. Subset of the sample: CD45RO+ cells pooled with CCR7-negative TemRA cells. Source of these receptors: a man between 18 and 29 years old in good health. Some clones in this sample may be carry-over from other donors' samples.

The rearrangement uses TRBV5-8 and TRBJ2-1; a weak D match, TRBD2 (6 bases). V was pared by 0 bases and J by 7 bases, with 11 bases between. The V gene's germline CDR1 is SGHTS and CDR2 YDEGEE. The CDR3 is made up of 14 amino acids. The CDR3, as DNA: TGTGCCAGCAGCTTGGCGGCGGGAAGGAATGAGCAGTTCTTC. It is translated as CASSLAAGRNEQFF.

This clone was seen more than once but under ten times. J is TRBJ1-1 and V is TRBV7-9, with D unclear. V was clipped by 6 bases and J by 8 bases, with 10 bases between them. CDR3 length: 11 residues. The germline V gene has CDR1 SEHNR and CDR2 FQNEAQ (reference sequence). In nucleotides, the CDR3 is TGTGCCAGCAGTAACAATGGGGAAGCTTTCTTT. Amino acid sequence: CASSNNGEAFF.

The rearrangement uses TRBV15 and TRBJ1-3, with D possibly TRBD1 on 6 matching bases. The ends were cut back, 0 bases at V and 3 bases at J, with 15 bases in the middle. This CDR3 spans 17 amino acids. The germline V gene has CDR1 LNHNV and CDR2 YYDKDF (reference sequence). As DNA, the CDR3 is TGTGCCACCAGCAGAGATGTTTGGGGGGCGCTTGGAAACACCATATATTTT. Its translation is CATSRDVWGALGNTIYF.

The CDR3 DNA is TGTGCCAGTAGGGGGCTGGGCGATGGCGGGAACACCGGGGAGCTGTTTTTT. Amino acids: CASRGLGDGGNTGELFF. The rearrangement joins TRBV19 to TRBJ2-2; D is perhaps TRBD1 (5 bases). V lost 6 bases, J lost 1 base, and 18 bases lay in between. The V gene's germline CDR1 is LNHDA and CDR2 SQIVND (reference sequence). The CDR3 sequence is 17 residues long.

The CDR3 loop is CASSVVGRNQETQYF. For the CDR3, the DNA is TGTGCCAGCAGCGTAGTGGGCCGCAACCAAGAGACCCAGTACTTC. The chain couples TRBV9 to TRBJ2-5; unclear D gene. CDR1 is SGDLS, CDR2 YYNGEE, per germline. The CDR3 runs to 15 residues. V was shortened by 0 bases and J by 0 bases, with 9 bases between the two germline ends.

The chain combines TRBV11-2 with TRBJ2-2; D may match TRBD1 or TRBD2 (5 bases each). CDR1 is SGHAT and CDR2 is FQNNGV in the germline V gene. Deletions cut 5 bases from V and 7 bases from J, with 17 bases between. This CDR3 contains 15 residues. In nucleotides, the CDR3 is TGTGCCAGCAGCCCCCAGCCGGGACGGGTCGGGGAGCTGTTTTTT. It codes for CASSPQPGRVGELFF.

With respect to this clone: Other DNA sequences of this sample code for an identical CDR3. The J gene is TRBJ2-7, the V gene TRBV9, with TRBD1 as a possible D gene (5 bases). Germline V gene lookup returns CDR1 SGDLS and CDR2 YYNGEE. Trimming took off 0 bases at V and 2 bases at J, with 9 bases between the two ends. This CDR3 region has 14 residues. CDR3 DNA: TGTGCCAGCAGCGTAGATGGGGCTCCCTACGAGCAGTACTTC. Its protein product is CASSVDGAPYEQYF.

The chain carries TRBV10-2 and TRBJ1-5, with 8 bases matching TRBD1. Germline V gene lookup returns CDR1 WSHSY and CDR2 SAAADI. The CDR3 contains 15 residues. Trimming took 5 bases from V and 4 from J; bases not matched to a gene: 7. CDR3 sequence reads: CASSLGQGGNQPQHF. DNA for the CDR3: TGCGCCAGCAGTCTTGGACAGGGAGGGAATCAGCCCCAGCATTTT.

J is TRBJ2-7 and V is TRBV7-8, with D possibly TRBD2 on 5 matching bases. V was clipped by 4 bases and J by 7 bases, with 17 bases between them. Germline loops: CDR1 SGHVS, CDR2 FQNEAQ. The CDR3 contains 14 residues. The CDR3 region is CASSSFGMAEEQYF. CDR3 DNA sequence: TGTGCCAGCAGCTCGTTCGGGATGGCGGAAGAGCAGTACTTC.

The chain recombines TRBV28 with TRBJ1-2, with 10 bases identical to TRBD1. From germline, CDR1 is MDHEN and CDR2 SYDVKM. J gave up 2 bases and V 3 bases, and 9 bases lay outside the gene matches. This CDR3 comprises 17 residues. CDR3 amino acids: CASSFFRDRGANYGYTF. The CDR3 bases are TGTGCCAGCAGTTTCTTCCGGGACAGGGGCGCGAACTATGGCTACACCTTC.

V usage is TRBV11-2 and J usage is TRBJ1-1; TRBD1 matches at 9 bases. Losses at the gene ends were 5 bases for V and 5 bases for J; bases not matched to a gene: 3. Germline V lookup: CDR1 SGHAT, CDR2 FQNNGV. The CDR3 has 13 residues. CDR3 DNA: TGTGCCAGCAGCGACGGGACAGGGACTGAAGCTTTCTTT. It is translated as CASSDGTGTEAFF.